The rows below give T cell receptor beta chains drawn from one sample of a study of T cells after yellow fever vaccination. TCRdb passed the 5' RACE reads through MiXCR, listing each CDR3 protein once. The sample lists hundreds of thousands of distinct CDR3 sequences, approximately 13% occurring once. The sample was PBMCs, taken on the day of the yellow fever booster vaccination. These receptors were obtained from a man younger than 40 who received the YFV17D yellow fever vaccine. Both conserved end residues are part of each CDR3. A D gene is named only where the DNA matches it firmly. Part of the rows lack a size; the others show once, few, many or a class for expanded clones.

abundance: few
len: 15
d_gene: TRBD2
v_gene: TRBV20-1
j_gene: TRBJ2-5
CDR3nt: TGCAGTGCTGCGCCACAGCGGGAGGGCCAAGAGACCCAGTACTTC
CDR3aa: CSAAPQREGQETQYF

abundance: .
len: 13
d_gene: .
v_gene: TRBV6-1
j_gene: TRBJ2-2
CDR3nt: TGTGCCAGCAGAGGCAGGCTTACCGGGGAGCTGTTTTTT
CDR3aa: CASRGRLTGELFF

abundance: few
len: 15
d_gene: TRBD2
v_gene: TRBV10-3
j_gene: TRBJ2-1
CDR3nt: TGTGCCATCAGTTCTAGCGGGGTTTTGTGGAATGAGCAGTTCTTC
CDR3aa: CAISSSGVLWNEQFF

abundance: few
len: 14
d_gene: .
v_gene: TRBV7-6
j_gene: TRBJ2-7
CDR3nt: TGTGCCAGCAGTTCCGGACAGCCAACCTACGAGCAGTACTTC
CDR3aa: CASSSGQPTYEQYF

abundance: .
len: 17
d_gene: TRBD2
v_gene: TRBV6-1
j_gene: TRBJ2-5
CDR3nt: TGTGCCAGCACCACGACTAGCGGGATCGGCAGGGAAAGGACCCAGTACTTC
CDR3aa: CASTTTSGIGRERTQYF

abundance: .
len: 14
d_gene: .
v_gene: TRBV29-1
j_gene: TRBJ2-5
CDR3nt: TGCAGCGTTGACCACGGACGGCTACAAGAGACCCAGTACTTC
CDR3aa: CSVDHGRLQETQYF

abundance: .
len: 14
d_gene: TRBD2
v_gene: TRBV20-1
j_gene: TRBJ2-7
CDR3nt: TGCAGTGCTAGGATAAGCGGGAGGTCCTACGAGCAGTACTTC
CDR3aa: CSARISGRSYEQYF

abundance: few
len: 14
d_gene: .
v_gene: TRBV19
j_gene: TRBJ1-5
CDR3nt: TGTGCCAGTAGTACGGGAGAAGGGGTTCAGCCCCAGCATTTT
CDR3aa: CASSTGEGVQPQHF

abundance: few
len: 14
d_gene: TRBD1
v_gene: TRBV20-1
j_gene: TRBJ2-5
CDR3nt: TGCAGTGCCCTCCCCGGACAGGGAAAAGAGACCCAGTACTTC
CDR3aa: CSALPGQGKETQYF

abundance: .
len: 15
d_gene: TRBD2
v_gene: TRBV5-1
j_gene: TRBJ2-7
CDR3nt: TGCGCCAGCAGCTTACTAGCGCAAAGCTCCTACGAGCAGTACTTC
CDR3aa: CASSLLAQSSYEQYF

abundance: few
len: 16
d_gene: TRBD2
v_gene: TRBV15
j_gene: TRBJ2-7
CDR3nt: TGTGCCACCAGCACGCCTACTAGCGGGAGGGCAAACGAGCAGTACTTC
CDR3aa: CATSTPTSGRANEQYF

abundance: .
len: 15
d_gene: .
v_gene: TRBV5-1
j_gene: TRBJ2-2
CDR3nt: TGCGCCAGCAGCTTGGCCGCGGGGACCACCGGGGAGCTGTTTTTT
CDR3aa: CASSLAAGTTGELFF

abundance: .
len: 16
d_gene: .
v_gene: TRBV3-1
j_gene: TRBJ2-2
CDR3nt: TGTGCCAGCAGCCAAGAAGGCCGCCTCCGGGGCGGGGAGCTGTTTTTT
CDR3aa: CASSQEGRLRGGELFF

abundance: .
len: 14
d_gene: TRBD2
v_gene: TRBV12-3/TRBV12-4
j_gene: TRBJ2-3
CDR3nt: TGTGCCAGCAGGACTAGCGGTCCCACAGATACGCAGTATTTT
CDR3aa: CASRTSGPTDTQYF

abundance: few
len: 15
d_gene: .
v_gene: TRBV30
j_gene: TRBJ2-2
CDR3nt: TGTGCCTGGAGTGTAGGGATAGGAGGCACCGGGGAGCTGTTTTTT
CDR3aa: CAWSVGIGGTGELFF

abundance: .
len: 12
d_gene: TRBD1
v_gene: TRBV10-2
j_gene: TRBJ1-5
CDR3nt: TGCGCCAGCAGTGAGAAGGACAGGGTGGTGCATTTT
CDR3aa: CASSEKDRVVHF

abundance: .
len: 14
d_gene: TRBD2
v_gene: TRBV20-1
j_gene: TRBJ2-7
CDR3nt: TGCAGTGCTAGACATAGGGAGGGGCCGGGGGAGCAGTACTTC
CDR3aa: CSARHREGPGEQYF

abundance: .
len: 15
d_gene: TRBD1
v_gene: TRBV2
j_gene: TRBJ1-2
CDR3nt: TGTGCCAGCAGTGACCCTGGACAGGGCCTGGGAGGCTACACCTTC
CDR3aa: CASSDPGQGLGGYTF

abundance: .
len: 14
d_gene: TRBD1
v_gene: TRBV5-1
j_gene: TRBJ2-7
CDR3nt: TGCGCCAGCAGCTTCGGGACAGACTACTACGAGCAGTACTTC
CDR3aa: CASSFGTDYYEQYF

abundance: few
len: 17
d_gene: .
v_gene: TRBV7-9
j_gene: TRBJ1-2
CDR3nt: TGTGCCAGCAGCTCAGGACGCCGAGGGGGAGCTAACTATGGCTACACCTTC
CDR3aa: CASSSGRRGGANYGYTF

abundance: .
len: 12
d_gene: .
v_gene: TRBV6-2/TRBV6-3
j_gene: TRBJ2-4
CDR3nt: TGTGCCAGCAGTTTCGTAAATAACATTCAGTACTTC
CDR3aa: CASSFVNNIQYF

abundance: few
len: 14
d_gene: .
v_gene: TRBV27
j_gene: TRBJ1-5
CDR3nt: TGTGCCAGCAGTTTGAGTCGGAGCAATCAGCCCCAGCATTTT
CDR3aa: CASSLSRSNQPQHF

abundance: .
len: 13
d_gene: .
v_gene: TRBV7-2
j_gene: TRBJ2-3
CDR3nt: TGTGCCAGCAGCCAAAGTTTCGGAGATACGCAGTATTTT
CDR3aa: CASSQSFGDTQYF

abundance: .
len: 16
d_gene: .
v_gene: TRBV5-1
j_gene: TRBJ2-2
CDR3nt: TGCGCCAGCTCCCTCCAGGTTAGCGGAGTTGGCCGGGAGCTGTTTTTT
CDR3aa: CASSLQVSGVGRELFF

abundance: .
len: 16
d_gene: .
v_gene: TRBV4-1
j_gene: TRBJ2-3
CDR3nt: TGCGCCAGCAGCCAAGATAGGTCGAGGACCCCTTGGGAGCAGTATTTT
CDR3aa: CASSQDRSRTPWEQYF

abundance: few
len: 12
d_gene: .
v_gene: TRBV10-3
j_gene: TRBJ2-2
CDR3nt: TGTGCCATCAGGGCGTCCACCGGGGAGCTGTTTTTT
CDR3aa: CAIRASTGELFF

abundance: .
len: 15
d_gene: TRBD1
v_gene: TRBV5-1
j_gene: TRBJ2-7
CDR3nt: TGCGCCAGCAGGGAGACAGGGGGGAGCTCCTACGAGCAGTACTTC
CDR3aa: CASRETGGSSYEQYF

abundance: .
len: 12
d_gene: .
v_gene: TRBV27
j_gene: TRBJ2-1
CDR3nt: TGTGCCAGCAAGGTTGGCGGGAATGAGCAGTTCTTC
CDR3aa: CASKVGGNEQFF

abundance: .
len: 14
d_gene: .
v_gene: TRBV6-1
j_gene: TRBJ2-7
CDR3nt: TGTGCCAGCAGCCCCCGAGCGCCTACCTACGAGCAGTACTTC
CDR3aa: CASSPRAPTYEQYF

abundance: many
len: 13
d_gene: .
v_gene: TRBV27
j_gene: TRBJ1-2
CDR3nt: TGTGCCAGCAGTTTTGGGACGGACTATGGCTACACCTTC
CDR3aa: CASSFGTDYGYTF

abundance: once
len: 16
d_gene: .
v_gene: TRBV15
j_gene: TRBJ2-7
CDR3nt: TGTGCCACCAGCGCCCGCCGCATTGGCGGGGTCTACGAGCAGTACTTC
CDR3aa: CATSARRIGGVYEQYF

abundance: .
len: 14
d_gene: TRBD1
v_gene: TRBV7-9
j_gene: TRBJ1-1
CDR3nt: TGTGCCAGCAGCTTTCAGGGGGAAAACACTGAAGCTTTCTTT
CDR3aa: CASSFQGENTEAFF

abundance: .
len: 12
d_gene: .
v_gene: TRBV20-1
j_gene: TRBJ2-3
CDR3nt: TGCAGTGCGGCGGATACCACAGATACGCAGTATTTT
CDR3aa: CSAADTTDTQYF

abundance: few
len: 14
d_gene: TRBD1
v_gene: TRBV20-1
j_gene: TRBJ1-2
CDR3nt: TGCAGTGCTAGTGACAGACAGGGATGGAATGGCTACACCTTC
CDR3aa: CSASDRQGWNGYTF

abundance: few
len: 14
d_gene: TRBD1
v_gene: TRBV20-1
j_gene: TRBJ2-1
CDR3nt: TGCAGTGCCCTCCCCGGGACAGGGACGAATGAGCAGTTCTTC
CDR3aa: CSALPGTGTNEQFF

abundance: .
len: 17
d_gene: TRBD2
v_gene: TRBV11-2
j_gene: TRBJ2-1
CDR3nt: TGTGCCAGCAGCTTAGGGTCTCGACTAGCGGGAGATAGAGAGCAGTTCTTC
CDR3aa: CASSLGSRLAGDREQFF

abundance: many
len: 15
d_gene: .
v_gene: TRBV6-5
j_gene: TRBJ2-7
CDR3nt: TGTGCCAGCAGTTACCGCAGGGGTAATACCTACGAGCAGTACTTC
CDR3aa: CASSYRRGNTYEQYF

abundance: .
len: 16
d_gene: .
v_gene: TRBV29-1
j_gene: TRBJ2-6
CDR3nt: TGCAGCGTTGAAGTCCCTCAGGGGTCTGGGGCCAACGTCCTGACTTTC
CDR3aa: CSVEVPQGSGANVLTF

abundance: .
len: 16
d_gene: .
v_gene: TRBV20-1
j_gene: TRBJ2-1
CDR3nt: TGCTGTGCTACCGTCCTCCCCCCGGCAGGATACAATGAGCAGTTCTTC
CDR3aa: CCATVLPPAGYNEQFF

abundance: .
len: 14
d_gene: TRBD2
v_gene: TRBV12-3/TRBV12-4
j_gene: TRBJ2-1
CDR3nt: TGTGCCATCTATAGCGGGAGCTCCTACAATGAGCAGTTCTTC
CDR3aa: CAIYSGSSYNEQFF

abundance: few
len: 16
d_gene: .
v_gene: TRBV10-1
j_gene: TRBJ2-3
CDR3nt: TGCGCCAGCAGTGGAGGGGCAGGGGGACTGCTGCATACGCAGTATTTT
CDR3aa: CASSGGAGGLLHTQYF

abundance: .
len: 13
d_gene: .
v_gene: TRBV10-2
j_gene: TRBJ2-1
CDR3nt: TGCGCCAGCGGCAGGGGGGGGATTAATGAGCAGTTCTTC
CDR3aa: CASGRGGINEQFF

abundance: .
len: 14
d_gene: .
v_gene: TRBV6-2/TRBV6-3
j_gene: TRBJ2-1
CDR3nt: TGTGCCAGCCGGCAGGATGGCTCCTACAATGAGCAGTTCTTC
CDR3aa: CASRQDGSYNEQFF

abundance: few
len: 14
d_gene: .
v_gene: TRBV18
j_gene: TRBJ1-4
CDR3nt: TGTGCCAGCTCTCCACGGAAAGACAAGGAAAAACTGTTTTTT
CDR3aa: CASSPRKDKEKLFF

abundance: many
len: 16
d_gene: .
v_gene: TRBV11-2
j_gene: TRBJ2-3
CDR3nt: TGTGCCAGCAGCGCCCGGACGGACGTTTCGTCAGATACGCAGTATTTT
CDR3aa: CASSARTDVSSDTQYF

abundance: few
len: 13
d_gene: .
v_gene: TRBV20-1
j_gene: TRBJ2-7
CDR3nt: TGCAGTGCTCTACAGGTGAACTCCTACGAGCAGTACTTC
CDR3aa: CSALQVNSYEQYF

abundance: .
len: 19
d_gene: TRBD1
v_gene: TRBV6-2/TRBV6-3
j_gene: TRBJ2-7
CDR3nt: TGTGCCAGCAGTTCTAAGACAGGGTCGGCGGGTCCGTCTCCCTACGAGCAGTACTTC
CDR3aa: CASSSKTGSAGPSPYEQYF

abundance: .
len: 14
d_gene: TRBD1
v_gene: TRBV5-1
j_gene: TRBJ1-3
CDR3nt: TGCGCCAGCAGCCTACGGACAGGAGGAAACACCATATATTTT
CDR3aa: CASSLRTGGNTIYF

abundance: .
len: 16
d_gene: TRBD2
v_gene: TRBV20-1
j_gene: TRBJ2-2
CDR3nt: TGCAGTGCTAGAGACCATAGCGGGAGGAAGGACGGGGAGCTGTTTTTT
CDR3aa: CSARDHSGRKDGELFF

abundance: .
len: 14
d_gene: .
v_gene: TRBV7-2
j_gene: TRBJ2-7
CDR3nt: TGTGCCAGCAGCGGAGAGCTAGCGTCATACGAGCAGTACTTC
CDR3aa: CASSGELASYEQYF

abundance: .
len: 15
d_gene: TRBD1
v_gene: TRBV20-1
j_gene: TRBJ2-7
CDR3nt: TGCAGTGCCACCATCACACAGGGGGCGCATCACGAGCAGTACTTC
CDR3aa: CSATITQGAHHEQYF

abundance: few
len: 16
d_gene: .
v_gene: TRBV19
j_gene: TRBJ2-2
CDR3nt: TGTGCCAGTAGTGTCCGGTCGGGGTCCCGCACCGGGGAGCTGTTTTTT
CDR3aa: CASSVRSGSRTGELFF

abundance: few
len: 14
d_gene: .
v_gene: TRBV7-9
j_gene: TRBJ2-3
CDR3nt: TGTGCCAGCAGCTTAGAAGCCCCGGCAGATACGCAGTATTTT
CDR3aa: CASSLEAPADTQYF

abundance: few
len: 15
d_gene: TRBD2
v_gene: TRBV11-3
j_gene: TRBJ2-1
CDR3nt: TGTGCCAGCAGCAGCCGGTCGACTAGCGGGAATGAGCAGTTCTTC
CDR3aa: CASSSRSTSGNEQFF

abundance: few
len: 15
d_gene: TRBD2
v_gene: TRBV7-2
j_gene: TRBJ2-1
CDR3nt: TGTGCCAGCACCCAGAGACTAGCGGGGGCCAATGAGCAGTTCTTC
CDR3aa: CASTQRLAGANEQFF